This T cell receptor beta chain was recorded in a study of blood T cell repertoires in COVID-19. In the study overall: Whether acute or convalescent, the COVID-19 samples came from the United States, Italy and Spain. T cells, B-cell-depleted T cells, or PBMCs supplied cDNA or gDNA.

Only one count was recorded for this clone. The CDR3 is 14 amino acids. Trimming shortened V by 4 bases and J by 7 bases, and 16 bases separated the two germline ends. Germline V gene lookup returns CDR1 LNHDA and CDR2 SQIVND (reference sequence). Authors' analysis steps: Amplification of reference gene primers was used by the study to estimate nucleated cell counts. Measured with immunoSEQ multiplex PCR; TCRdb has only the in-frame clones, and not every one. The V and J calls and the clone size are those of that table, but D and trimming were determined from the DNA. The data hold 200,000 to 250,000 clones, with 80% to 85% observed a single time. Seattle patients were enrolled during active infection and followed longitudinally.

The gene calls are TRBV19 and TRBJ1-2, with a weak D call TRBD1 (5 bases). The sequencing sample was made of peripheral blood. The clonotype originates from a woman older than 75 with COVID-19, enrolled during active disease. The CDR3 here is CASSRRTRDSGYTF. The CDR3 DNA sequence: TGTGCCAGTAGTAGAAGGACTCGGGACTCTGGCTACACCTTC.